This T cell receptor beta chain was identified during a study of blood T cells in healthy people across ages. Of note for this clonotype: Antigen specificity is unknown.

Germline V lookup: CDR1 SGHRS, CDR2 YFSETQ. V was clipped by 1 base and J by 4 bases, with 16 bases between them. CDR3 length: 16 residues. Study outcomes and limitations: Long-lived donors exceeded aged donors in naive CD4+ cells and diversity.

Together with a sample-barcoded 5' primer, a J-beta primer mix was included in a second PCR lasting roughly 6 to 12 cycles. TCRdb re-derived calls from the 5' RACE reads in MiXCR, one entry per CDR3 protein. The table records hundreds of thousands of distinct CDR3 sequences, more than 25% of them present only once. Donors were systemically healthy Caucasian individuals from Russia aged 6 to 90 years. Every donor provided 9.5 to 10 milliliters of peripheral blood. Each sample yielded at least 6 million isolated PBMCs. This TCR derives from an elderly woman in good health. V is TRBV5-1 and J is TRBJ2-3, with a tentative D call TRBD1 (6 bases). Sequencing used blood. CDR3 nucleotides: TGCGCCAGCAGCTTGTCGGGCCAGGGGAGCGCAGATACGCAGTATTTT. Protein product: CASSLSGQGSADTQYF.